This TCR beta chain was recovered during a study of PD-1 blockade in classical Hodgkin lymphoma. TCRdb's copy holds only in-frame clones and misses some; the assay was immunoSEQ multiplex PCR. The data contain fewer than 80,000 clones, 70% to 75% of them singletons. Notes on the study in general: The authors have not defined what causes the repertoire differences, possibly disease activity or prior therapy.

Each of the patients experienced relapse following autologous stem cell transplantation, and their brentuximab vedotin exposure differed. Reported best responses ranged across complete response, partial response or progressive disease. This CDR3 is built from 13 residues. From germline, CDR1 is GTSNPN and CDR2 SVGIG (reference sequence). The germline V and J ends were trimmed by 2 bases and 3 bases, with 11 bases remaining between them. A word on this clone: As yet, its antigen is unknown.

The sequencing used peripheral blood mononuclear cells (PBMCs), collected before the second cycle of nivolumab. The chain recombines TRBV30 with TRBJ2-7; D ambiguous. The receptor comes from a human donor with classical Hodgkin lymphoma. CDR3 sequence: CAWSPPVGYEQYF. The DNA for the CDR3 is TGTGCCTGGAGTCCTCCAGTAGGCTACGAGCAGTACTTC. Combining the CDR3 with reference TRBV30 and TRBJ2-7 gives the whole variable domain SQTIHQWPATLVQPVGSPLSLECTVEGTSNPNLYWYRQAAGRGLQLLFYSVGIGQISSEVPQNLSASRPQDRQFILSSKKLLLSDSGFYLCAWSPPVGYEQYFGPGTRLTVT.